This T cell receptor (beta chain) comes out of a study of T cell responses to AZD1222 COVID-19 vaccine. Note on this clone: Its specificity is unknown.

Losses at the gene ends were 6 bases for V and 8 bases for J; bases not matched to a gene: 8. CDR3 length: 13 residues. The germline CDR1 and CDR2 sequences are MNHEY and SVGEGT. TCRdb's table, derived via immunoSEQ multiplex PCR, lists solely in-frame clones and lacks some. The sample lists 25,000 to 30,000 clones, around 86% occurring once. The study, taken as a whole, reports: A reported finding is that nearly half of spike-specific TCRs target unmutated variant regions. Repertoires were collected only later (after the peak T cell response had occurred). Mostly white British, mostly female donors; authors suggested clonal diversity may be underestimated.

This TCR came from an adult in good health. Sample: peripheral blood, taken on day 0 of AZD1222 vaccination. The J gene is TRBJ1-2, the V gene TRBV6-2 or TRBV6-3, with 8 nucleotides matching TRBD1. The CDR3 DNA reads TGTGCCAGCAGCCGGGACAGGAATGCGGGCTACACCTTC. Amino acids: CASSRDRNAGYTF.